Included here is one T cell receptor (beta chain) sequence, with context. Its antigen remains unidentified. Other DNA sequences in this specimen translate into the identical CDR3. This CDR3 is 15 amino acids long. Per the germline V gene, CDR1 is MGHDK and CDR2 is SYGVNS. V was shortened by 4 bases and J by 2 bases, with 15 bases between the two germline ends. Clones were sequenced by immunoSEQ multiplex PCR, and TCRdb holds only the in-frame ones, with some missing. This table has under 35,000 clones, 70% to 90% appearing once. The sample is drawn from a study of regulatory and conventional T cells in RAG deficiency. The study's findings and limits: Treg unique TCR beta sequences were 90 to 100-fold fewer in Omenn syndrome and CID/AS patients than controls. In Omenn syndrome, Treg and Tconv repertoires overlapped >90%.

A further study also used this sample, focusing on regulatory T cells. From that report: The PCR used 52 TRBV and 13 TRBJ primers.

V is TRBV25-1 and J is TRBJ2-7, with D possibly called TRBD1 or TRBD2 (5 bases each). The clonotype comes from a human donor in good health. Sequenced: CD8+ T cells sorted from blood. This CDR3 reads CASSGVGVSTYEQYF. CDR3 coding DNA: TGTGCCAGCAGTGGAGTGGGGGTATCTACCTACGAGCAGTACTTC.